This TCR beta chain was retrieved from a study of cytomegalovirus exposure and HLA in healthy donors. Study outcomes and limitations: Researchers counted some 150 TCR beta chains as cytomegalovirus-associated. There were some public TCRs occurring in many donors, but most TCR sequences were rare.

A single count supports this clone. Its cognate antigen is unknown. The method was immunoSEQ multiplex PCR; TCRdb's version includes in-frame clones alone and lacks a portion of them. The table includes about 270,000 clones, approximately 86% detected once. The donors formed part of the roughly 120-subject validation cohort, distinct from the roughly 630-subject first cohort. With 10 bases clipped from V and 7 bases from J, the junction kept 25 bases outside the gene matches. The CDR3 length is 18 residues. The germline V gene encodes CDR1 SGHTA and CDR2 FQGNSA. The gene calls are TRBV7-2 and TRBJ2-1; 7 nucleotides align to TRBD1. The sequenced sample was PBMCs. The source of this sequence is a woman aged 18-30 years in good health and CMV-seronegative. CDR3 loop: CATNLLRQGITIGNEQFF. CDR3 coding DNA: TGTGCCACCAATTTGCTGCGACAGGGTATAACGATCGGGAATGAGCAGTTCTTC.